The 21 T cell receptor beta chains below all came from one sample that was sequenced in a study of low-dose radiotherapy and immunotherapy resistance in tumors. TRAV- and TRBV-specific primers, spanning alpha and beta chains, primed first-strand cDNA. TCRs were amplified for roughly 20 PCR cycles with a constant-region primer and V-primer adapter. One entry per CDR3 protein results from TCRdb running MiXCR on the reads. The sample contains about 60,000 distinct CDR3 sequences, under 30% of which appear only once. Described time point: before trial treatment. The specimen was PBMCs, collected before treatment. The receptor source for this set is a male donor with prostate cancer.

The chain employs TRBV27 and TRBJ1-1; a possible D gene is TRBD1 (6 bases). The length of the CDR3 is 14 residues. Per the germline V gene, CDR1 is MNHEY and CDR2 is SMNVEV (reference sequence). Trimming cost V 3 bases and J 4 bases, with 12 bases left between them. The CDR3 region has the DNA TGTGCCAGCAGTTTCGGGAGAGGGGGCACTGAAGCTTTCTTT. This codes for CASSFGRGGTEAFF.

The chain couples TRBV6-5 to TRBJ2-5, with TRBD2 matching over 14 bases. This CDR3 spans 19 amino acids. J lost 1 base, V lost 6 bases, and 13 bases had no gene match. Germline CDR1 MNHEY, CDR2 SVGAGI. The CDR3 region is CASSKLPGLAGARQETQYF. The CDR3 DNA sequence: TGTGCCAGCAGCAAACTACCGGGACTAGCGGGGGCCCGCCAAGAGACCCAGTACTTC.

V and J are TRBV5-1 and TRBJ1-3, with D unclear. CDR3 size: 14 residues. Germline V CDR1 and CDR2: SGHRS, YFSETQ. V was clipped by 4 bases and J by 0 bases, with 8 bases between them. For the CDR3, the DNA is TGCGCCAGCAGCCCGGCAGGCTCTGGAAACACCATATATTTT. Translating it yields CASSPAGSGNTIYF.

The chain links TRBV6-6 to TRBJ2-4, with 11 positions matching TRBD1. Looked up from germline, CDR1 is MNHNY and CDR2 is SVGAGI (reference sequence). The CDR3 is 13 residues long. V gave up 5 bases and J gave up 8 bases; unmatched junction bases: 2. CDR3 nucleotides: TGTGCCAGCAGTGGGGACAGGGGGGACATTCAGTACTTC. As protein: CASSGDRGDIQYF.

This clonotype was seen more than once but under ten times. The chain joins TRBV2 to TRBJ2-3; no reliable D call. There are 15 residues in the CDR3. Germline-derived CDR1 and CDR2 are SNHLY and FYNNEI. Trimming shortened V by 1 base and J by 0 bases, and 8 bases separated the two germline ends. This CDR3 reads CASSEVPRSTDTQYF. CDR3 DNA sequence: TGTGCCAGCAGTGAAGTCCCCAGAAGCACAGATACGCAGTATTTT.

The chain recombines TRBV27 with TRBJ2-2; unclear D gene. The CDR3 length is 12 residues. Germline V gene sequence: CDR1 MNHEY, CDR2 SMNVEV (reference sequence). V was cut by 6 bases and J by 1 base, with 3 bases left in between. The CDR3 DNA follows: TGTGCCAGCAGCCGGAACACCGGGGAGCTGTTTTTT. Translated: CASSRNTGELFF.

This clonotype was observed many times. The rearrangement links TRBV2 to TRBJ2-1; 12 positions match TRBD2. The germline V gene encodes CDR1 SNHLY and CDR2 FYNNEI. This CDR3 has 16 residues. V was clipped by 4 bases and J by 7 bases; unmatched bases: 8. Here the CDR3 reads CASSGPGLAGGNEQFF. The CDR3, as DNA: TGTGCCAGCAGTGGCCCTGGCCTAGCGGGAGGGAATGAGCAGTTCTTC. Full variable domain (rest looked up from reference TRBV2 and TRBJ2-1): EPEVTQTPSHQVTQMGQEVILRCVPISNHLYFYWYRQILGQKVEFLVSFYNNEISEKSEIFDDQFSVERPDGSNFTLKIRSTKLEDSAMYFCASSGPGLAGGNEQFFGPGTRLTVL.

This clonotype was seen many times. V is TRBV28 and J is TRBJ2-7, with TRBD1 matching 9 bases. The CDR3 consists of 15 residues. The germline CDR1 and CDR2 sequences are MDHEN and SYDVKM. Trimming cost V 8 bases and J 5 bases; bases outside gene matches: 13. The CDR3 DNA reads TGTGCCAGCGGAGCGCGGACAGGGGTCAATCACGAGCAGTACTTC. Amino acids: CASGARTGVNHEQYF.

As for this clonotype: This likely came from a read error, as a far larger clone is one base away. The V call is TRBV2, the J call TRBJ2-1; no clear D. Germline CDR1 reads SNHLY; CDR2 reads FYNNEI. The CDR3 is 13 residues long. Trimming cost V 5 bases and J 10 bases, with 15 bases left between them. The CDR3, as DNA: TGTGCCAGCAGTCATGCCAGCGCCTACGAGCAGTTCTTC. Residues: CASSHASAYEQFF.

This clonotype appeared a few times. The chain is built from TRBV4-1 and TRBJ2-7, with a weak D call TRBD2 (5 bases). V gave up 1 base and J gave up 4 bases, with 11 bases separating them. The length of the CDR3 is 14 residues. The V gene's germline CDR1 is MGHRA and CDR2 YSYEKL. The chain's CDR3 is CASSQVEGPYEQYF. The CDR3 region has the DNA TGCGCCAGCAGCCAAGTCGAGGGCCCGTACGAGCAGTACTTC.

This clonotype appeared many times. CDR3 sequence reads: CASQGTGYNSPLHF. The CDR3 DNA is TGCGCCAGCCAAGGGACAGGATATAATTCACCCCTCCACTTT. The V gene is TRBV5-1, the J gene TRBJ1-6; TRBD1 matches 8 bases. Germline V CDR1 and CDR2: SGHRS, YFSETQ. This CDR3 region has 14 residues. The V gene end was trimmed by 7 bases and the J gene end by 4 bases; junction bases not matched to a gene: 4.

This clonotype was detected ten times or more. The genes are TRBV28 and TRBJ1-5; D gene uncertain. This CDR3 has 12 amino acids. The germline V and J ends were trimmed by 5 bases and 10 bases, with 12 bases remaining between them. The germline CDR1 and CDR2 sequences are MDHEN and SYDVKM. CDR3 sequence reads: CASSPPSLPQHF. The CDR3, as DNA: TGTGCCAGCAGTCCCCCCTCTCTACCCCAGCATTTT.

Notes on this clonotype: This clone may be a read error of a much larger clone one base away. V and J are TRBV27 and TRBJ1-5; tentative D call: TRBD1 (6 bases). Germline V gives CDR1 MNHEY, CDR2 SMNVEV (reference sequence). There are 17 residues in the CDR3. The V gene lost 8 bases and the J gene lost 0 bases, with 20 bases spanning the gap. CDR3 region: CASGARTGLGSNQPQHF. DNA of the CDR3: TGTGCCAGCGGTGCTCGAACAGGGTTGGGTAGCAATCAGCCCCAGCATTTT.

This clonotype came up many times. CDR3 coding DNA: TGTGCCAGCAGTTTTAAGGGGGTGTGGGACAGGGTCAATGAGCAGTTCTTC. Its protein is CASSFKGVWDRVNEQFF. The V and J genes are TRBV12-3 or TRBV12-4 and TRBJ2-1; 9 bases are a match to TRBD1. J gave up 6 bases and V 3 bases, and 12 bases lay outside the gene matches. This CDR3 contains 17 residues.

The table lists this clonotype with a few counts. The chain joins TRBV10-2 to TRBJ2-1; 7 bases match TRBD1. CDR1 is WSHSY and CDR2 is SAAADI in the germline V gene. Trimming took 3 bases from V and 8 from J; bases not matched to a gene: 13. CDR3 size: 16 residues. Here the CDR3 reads CASSDPDRAPGDEQFF. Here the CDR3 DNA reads TGCGCCAGCAGTGACCCCGACAGGGCCCCCGGAGATGAGCAGTTCTTC.

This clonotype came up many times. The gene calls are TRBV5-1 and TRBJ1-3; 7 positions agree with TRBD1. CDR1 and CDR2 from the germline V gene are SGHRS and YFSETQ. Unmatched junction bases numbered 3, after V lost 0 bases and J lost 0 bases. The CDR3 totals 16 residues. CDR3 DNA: TGCGCCAGCAGCTTGGGCCCAGGGGGCTCTGGAAACACCATATATTTT. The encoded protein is CASSLGPGGSGNTIYF.

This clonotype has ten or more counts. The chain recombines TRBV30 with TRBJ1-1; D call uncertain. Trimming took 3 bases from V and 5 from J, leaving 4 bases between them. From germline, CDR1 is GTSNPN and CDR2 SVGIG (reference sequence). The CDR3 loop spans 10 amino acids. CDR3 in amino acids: CAWRGTEAFF. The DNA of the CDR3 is TGTGCCTGGAGGGGAACTGAAGCTTTCTTT.

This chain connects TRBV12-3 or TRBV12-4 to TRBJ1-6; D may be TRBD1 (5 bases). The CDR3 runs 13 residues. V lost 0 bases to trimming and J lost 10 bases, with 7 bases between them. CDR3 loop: CASSLAQGSPLHF. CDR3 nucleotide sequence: TGTGCCAGCAGTTTAGCGCAGGGATCACCCCTCCACTTT.

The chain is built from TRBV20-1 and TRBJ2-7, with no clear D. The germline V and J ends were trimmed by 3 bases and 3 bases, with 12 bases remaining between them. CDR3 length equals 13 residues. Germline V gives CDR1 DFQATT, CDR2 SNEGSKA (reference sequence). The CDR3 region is CSARSPDLYEQYF. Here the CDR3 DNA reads TGCAGTGCTAGGTCGCCAGATCTCTACGAGCAGTACTTC.

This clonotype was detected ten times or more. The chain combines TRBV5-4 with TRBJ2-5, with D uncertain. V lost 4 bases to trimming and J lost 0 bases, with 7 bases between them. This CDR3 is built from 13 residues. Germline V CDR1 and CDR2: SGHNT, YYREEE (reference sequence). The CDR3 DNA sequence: TGTGCCAGCAGCGACGGATACCAAGAGACCCAGTACTTC. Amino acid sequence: CASSDGYQETQYF.

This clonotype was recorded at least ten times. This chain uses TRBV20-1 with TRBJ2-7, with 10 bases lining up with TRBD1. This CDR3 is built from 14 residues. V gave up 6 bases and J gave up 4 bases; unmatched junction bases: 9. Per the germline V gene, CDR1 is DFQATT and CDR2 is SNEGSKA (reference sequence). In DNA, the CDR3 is TGCAGTGCGGCACTCACGGGACAGGGGTACGAGCAGTACTTC. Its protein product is CSAALTGQGYEQYF.